These T cell receptor beta chains were read from a single sample in a study of a mutant IDH1 vaccine in newly diagnosed glioma. These TCRs are of unknown antigen specificity. Repertoires were generated with immunoSEQ multiplex PCR, while TCRdb's copy carries only in-frame clones and drops some. There are approximately 43,000 clones in the sample; 60% to 85% occur only once, and about 6.3% lies in the top ten. Here the sequenced sample was PBMCs, taken from a glioma patient whose treatment included an IDH1 peptide vaccine. These receptors came from a woman aged 40 to 50 with glioma. Some clones in this sample may be carry-over from other donors' samples. Each CDR3 is given with its conserved first and last residue. The D gene is left open where the match is weak. Size is stated for part of the rows, as once, few or many counts, or as a class when the clone is expanded.

>TRBJ2-7|once|TRBV9|-
CASSVGSTGYEQYF
TGTGCCAGCAGCGTAGGGTCTACGGGCTACGAGCAGTACTTC
>TRBJ2-1|-|TRBV14|-
CASSQGYNEQFF
TGTGCCAGCAGCCAAGGGTACAATGAGCAGTTCTTC
>TRBJ1-2|-|TRBV18|TRBD1
CASSPTTGTTNYGYTF
TGTGCCAGCTCACCAACGACAGGGACGACTAACTATGGCTACACCTTC
>TRBJ2-7|-|TRBV4-1|-
CASSQARGGGPYEQYF
TGCGCCAGCAGCCAGGCCCGAGGAGGAGGGCCCTACGAGCAGTACTTC
>TRBJ1-1|few|TRBV7-2|TRBD1
CASSLSEGQLNTEAFF
TGTGCCAGCAGCTTATCTGAGGGACAGCTGAACACTGAAGCTTTCTTT
>TRBJ1-2|-|TRBV4-3|-
CASSQGGRGLGGYTF
TGCGCCAGCAGCCAAGGGGGGCGAGGGTTGGGTGGCTACACCTTC
>TRBJ2-6|-|TRBV4-3|-
CASSPDSPISGANVLTF
TGCGCCAGCAGCCCGGACAGCCCAATCTCTGGGGCCAACGTCCTGACTTTC
>TRBJ1-3|few|TRBV7-2|-
CASSFGMAPLVGNTIYF
TGTGCCAGCAGCTTTGGTATGGCGCCGCTCGTTGGAAACACCATATATTTT
>TRBJ2-1|-|TRBV6-5|TRBD1
CASRGTGEWEQFF
TGTGCCAGCAGAGGGACAGGGGAATGGGAGCAGTTCTTC
>TRBJ2-7|-|TRBV14|-
CASSQFVDEQYF
TGTGCCAGCAGCCAATTCGTAGACGAGCAGTACTTC
>TRBJ1-2|once|TRBV5-6|-
CASSRDPREGYTF
TGTGCCAGCAGCCGGGACCCAAGGGAGGGCTACACCTTC
>TRBJ1-1|once|TRBV4-1|-
CASSQGRWGAMNTEAFF
TGCGCCAGCAGCCAAGGGAGGTGGGGAGCGATGAACACTGAAGCTTTCTTT
>TRBJ2-7|-|TRBV4-1|-
CASSQARNREGYEQYF
TGCGCCAGCAGCCAAGCGAGGAATAGAGAGGGCTACGAGCAGTACTTC
>TRBJ1-1|-|TRBV6-4|-
CASSPGAGTEAFF
TGTGCCAGCAGTCCGGGGGCCGGGACTGAAGCTTTCTTT
>TRBJ1-1|-|TRBV11-1|-
CASIGWSTEAFF
TGTGCCAGCATAGGTTGGAGCACTGAAGCTTTCTTT
>TRBJ2-5|-|TRBV6-1|TRBD1
CASSETGQGETQYF
TGTGCCAGCAGTGAAACGGGACAGGGAGAGACCCAGTACTTC
>TRBJ2-5|-|TRBV7-2|TRBD1
CASSSGQLQETQYF
TGTGCCAGCAGCTCGGGACAGCTCCAAGAGACCCAGTACTTC
>TRBJ2-7|-|TRBV6-6|-
CASRRANEQYF
TGTGCCAGCAGGAGGGCCAACGAGCAGTACTTC
>TRBJ1-1|-|TRBV2|TRBD1
CASSSDRDTEAFF
TGTGCCAGCAGCTCGGACAGGGACACTGAAGCTTTCTTT
>TRBJ1-1|-|TRBV6-1|-
CASSAGAGTREAFF
TGTGCCAGCAGTGCGGGGGCTGGGACGCGAGAAGCTTTCTTT
>TRBJ2-5|-|TRBV5-6|-
CASSPGTAETQYF
TGTGCCAGCAGCCCTGGGACTGCGGAGACCCAGTACTTC
>TRBJ1-4|-|TRBV30|-
CAWTGKDEKLFF
TGTGCCTGGACAGGGAAAGATGAAAAACTGTTTTTT
>TRBJ1-6|-|TRBV7-9|-
CASSLEQGRSPLHF
TGTGCCAGCAGCTTAGAACAGGGAAGATCACCCCTCCACTTT
>TRBJ2-1|-|TRBV5-1|-
CASSSGGENYNEQFF
TGCGCCAGCAGCTCCGGCGGGGAGAACTACAATGAGCAGTTCTTC
>TRBJ1-2|-|TRBV15|TRBD1
CATSSEDRGRNAYGYTF
TGTGCCACCAGCTCGGAGGACAGGGGGCGGAATGCCTATGGCTACACCTTC